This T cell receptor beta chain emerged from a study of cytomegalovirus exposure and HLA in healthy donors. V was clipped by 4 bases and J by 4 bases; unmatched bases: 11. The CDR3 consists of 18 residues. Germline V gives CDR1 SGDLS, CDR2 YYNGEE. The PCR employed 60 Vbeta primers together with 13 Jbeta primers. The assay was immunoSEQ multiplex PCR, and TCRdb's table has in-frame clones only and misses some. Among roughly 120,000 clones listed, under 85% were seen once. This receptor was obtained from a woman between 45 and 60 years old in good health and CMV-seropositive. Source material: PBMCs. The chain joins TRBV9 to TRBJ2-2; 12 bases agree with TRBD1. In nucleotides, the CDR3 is TGTGCCAGCAGCATCCGTCCGGGACAGGGGGCTGGCACCGGGGAGCTGTTTTTT. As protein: CASSIRPGQGAGTGELFF.